One sample yielded the 4 T cell receptor beta chains listed below, sequenced in a study of control samples from healthy donors and cancer patients. Sequencing used immunoSEQ multiplex PCR; TCRdb keeps in-frame clones, though not all of them. This sample has about 92,000 clones, with approximately 78% found just once. The specimen was blood. All receptors come from a woman aged 55 to 70 in good health.

The chain carries TRBV19 and TRBJ1-6, with D perhaps matching TRBD1 (6 bases). The CDR3 consists of 15 residues. From germline, CDR1 is LNHDA and CDR2 SQIVND (reference sequence). Trimming left V 0 bases short and J 10 bases short, with 13 bases between. This CDR3 reads CASSIEAGGWSPLHF. In DNA, the CDR3 is TGTGCCAGTAGTATAGAGGCGGGGGGCTGGTCACCCCTCCACTTT.

V and J are TRBV27 and TRBJ2-2; D call uncertain. CDR3 size: 15 residues. In germline, CDR1 is MNHEY, CDR2 SMNVEV (reference sequence). Deletions cut 3 bases from V and 2 bases from J, with 10 bases between. The CDR3 nucleotides are TGTGCCAGCAGTTTGACCGGACCTAACACCGGGGAGCTGTTTTTT. As protein: CASSLTGPNTGELFF.

The J gene is TRBJ1-5, the V gene TRBV4-3; D remains unclear. The V gene lost 0 bases and the J gene lost 0 bases, with 12 bases spanning the gap. Germline CDR1 is LGHNA and CDR2 is YSLEER. The length of the CDR3 is 17 residues. The CDR3 is CASSQELSQNSNQPQHF. For the CDR3, the DNA is TGCGCCAGCAGCCAAGAACTGTCGCAAAATAGCAATCAGCCCCAGCATTTT.

The CDR3 region has the DNA TGTGCCAGCAGCCAAGTGGGGGGGGACTATGGCTACACCTTC. Protein product: CASSQVGGDYGYTF. V and J are TRBV4-2 and TRBJ1-2; maybe TRBD1 (5 bases). The CDR3 sequence is 14 residues long. The germline V and J ends were trimmed by 1 base and 3 bases, with 9 bases remaining between them. Germline values: CDR1 LGHNA, CDR2 YNFKEQ.